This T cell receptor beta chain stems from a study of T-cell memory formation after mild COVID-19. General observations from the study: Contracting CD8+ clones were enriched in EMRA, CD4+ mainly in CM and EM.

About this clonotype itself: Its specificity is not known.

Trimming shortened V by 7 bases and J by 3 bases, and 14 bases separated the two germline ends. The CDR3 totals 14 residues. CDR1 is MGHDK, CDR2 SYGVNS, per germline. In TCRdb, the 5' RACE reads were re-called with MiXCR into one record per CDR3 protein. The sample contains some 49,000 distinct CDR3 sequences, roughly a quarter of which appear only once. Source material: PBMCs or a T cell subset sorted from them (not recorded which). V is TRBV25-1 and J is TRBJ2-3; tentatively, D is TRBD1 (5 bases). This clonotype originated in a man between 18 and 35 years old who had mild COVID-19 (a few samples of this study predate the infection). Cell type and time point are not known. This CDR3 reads CASTRTGSTDTQYF. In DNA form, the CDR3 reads TGTGCCAGCACTAGAACAGGTTCTACAGATACGCAGTATTTT.